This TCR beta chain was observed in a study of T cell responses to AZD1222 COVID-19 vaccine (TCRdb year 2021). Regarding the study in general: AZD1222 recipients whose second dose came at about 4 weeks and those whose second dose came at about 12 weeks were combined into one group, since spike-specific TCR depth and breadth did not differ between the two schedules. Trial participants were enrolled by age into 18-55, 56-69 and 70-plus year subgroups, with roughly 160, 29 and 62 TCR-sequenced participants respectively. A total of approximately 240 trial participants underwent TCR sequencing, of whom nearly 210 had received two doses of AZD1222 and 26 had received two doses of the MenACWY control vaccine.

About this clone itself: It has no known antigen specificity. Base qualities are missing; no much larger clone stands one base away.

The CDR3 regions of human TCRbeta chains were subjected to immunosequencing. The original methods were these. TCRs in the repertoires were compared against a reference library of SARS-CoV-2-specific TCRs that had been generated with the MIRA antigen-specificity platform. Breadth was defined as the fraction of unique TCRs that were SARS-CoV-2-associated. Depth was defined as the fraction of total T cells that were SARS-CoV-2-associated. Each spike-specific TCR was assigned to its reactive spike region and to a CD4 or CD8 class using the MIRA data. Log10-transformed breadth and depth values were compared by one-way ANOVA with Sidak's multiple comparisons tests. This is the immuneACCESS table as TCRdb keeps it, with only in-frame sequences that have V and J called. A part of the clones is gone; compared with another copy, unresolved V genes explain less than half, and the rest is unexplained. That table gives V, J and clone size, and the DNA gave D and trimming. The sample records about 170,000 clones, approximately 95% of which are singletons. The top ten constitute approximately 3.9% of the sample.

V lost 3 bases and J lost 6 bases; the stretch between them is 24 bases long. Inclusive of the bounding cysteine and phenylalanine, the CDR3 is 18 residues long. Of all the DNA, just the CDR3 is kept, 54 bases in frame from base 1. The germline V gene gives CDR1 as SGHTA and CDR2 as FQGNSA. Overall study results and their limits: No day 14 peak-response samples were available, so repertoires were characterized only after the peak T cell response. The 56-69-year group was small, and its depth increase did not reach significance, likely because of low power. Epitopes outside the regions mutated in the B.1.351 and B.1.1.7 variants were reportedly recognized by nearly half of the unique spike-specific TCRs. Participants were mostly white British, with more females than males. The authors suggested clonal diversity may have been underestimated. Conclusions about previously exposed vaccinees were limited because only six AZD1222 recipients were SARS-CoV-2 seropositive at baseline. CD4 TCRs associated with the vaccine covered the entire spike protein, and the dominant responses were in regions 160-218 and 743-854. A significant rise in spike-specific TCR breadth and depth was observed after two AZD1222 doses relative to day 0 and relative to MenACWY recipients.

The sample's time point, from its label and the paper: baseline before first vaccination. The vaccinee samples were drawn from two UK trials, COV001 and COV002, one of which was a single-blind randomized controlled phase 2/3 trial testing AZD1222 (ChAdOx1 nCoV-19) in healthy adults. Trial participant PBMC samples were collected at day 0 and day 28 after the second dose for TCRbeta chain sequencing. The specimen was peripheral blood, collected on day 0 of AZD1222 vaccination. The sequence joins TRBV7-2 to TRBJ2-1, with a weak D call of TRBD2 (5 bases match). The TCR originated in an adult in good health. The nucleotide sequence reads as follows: TGTGCCAGCAGCTTTAGAGCCCTACGGGATAATAAGGGCAATGAGCAGTTCTTC. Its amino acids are CASSFRALRDNKGNEQFF.